The clone carrying this T cell receptor beta chain showed up just a few times. Its matching antigen is unknown. The data originate from a study of T cell repertoires and leukemia-associated antigens. Trimming stripped 5 bases from V and 5 bases from J, with 4 bases between. The length of the CDR3 is 10 residues. Germline loops: CDR1 SEHNR, CDR2 FQNEAQ (reference sequence). The CD3+ T cells first had an overnight rest without serum. MiXCR, run by TCRdb on the 5' RACE reads, gives a single entry per CDR3 protein. This sample has roughly 13,000 distinct CDR3 sequences, with approximately 37% found just once.

The sequenced sample consisted of CD3+ T cells sorted from blood and cultured. The receptor comes from a female donor in good health. The rearrangement uses TRBV7-9 and TRBJ2-7; D uncertain. The CDR3 nucleotides are TGTGCCAGCAGCCCGAACGAGCAGTACTTC. The encoded protein is CASSPNEQYF.